A single sample gave rise to the 7 T cell receptor beta chains below, sequenced in a study of neurological immune-mediated disorders. Each CDR3 protein is one row after TCRdb ran MiXCR on the 5' RACE reads. Among 65,000 to 75,000 distinct CDR3 sequences listed, 4.5% to 6% were seen once. Sequenced sample: PBMCs. These TCRs come from a woman in her 70s with multiple sclerosis.

The rearrangement joins TRBV7-2 to TRBJ2-7; the D gene is possibly TRBD2 (6 bases). Germline V gene data show CDR1 as SGHTA and CDR2 as FQGNSA. This CDR3 has 13 residues. Trimming shortened V by 8 bases and J by 0 bases, and 11 bases separated the two germline ends. DNA for the CDR3: TGTGCCAGCTTAGCGGAAAGCTCCTACGAGCAGTACTTC. It codes for CASLAESSYEQYF.

This clonotype appeared many times. The gene calls are TRBV7-2 and TRBJ2-2; TRBD1 or TRBD2 may be the D gene (5 bases each). V was pared by 5 bases and J by 1 base, with 14 bases between. This CDR3 comprises 16 residues. Germline V gene data show CDR1 as SGHTA and CDR2 as FQGNSA. The CDR3 DNA sequence: TGTGCCAGCAGCACACGGGGTAGGGGGAACACCGGGGAGCTGTTTTTT. Its translation: CASSTRGRGNTGELFF.

This clonotype came up many times. J is TRBJ2-1 and V is TRBV29-1, with D hard to call. The CDR3 extends over 10 amino acids. V was cut by 5 bases and J by 9 bases, with 8 bases left in between. Germline V lookup: CDR1 SQVTM, CDR2 ANQGSEA. CDR3 protein: CSVSPPEQFF. CDR3 DNA: TGCAGCGTTTCCCCCCCTGAGCAGTTCTTC.

On this clonotype itself: A much larger clone differs by one base, so this may be a read error. J is TRBJ2-1 and V is TRBV5-1; 7 bases map to TRBD1. This CDR3 is built from 14 residues. Trimming cost V 7 bases and J 6 bases; bases outside gene matches: 10. Germline assignment: CDR1 SGHRS and CDR2 YFSETQ. The DNA for the CDR3 is TGCGCCAGCTCAATGCAGGGGGATGTCAATGAGCAGTTCTTC. Translation: CASSMQGDVNEQFF. Full variable domain (outside the CDR3, taken from reference TRBV5-1 and TRBJ2-1): KAGVTQTPRYLIKTRGQQVTLSCSPISGHRSVSWYQQTPGQGLQFLFEYFSETQRNKGNFPGRFSGRQFSNSRSEMNVSTLELGDSALYLCASSMQGDVNEQFFGPGTRLTVL.

This clonotype was observed many times. The chain is built from TRBV12-3 or TRBV12-4 and TRBJ1-1, with TRBD1 matching 8 bases. The CDR3 has 14 residues. J lost 1 base, V lost 6 bases, and 4 bases had no gene match. The CDR3: CASRLDRANTEAFF. The CDR3 DNA sequence: TGTGCCAGCAGGCTGGACAGGGCGAACACTGAAGCTTTCTTT.

This clonotype was seen ten or more times. The chain joins TRBV20-1 to TRBJ1-3; D not resolved. Germline assignment: CDR1 DFQATT and CDR2 SNEGSKA (reference sequence). There are 15 residues in the CDR3. Trimming stripped 0 bases from V and 4 bases from J, with 13 bases between. This CDR3 is CSARESEGEGNTIYF. The CDR3 DNA reads TGCAGTGCTAGAGAGTCCGAAGGCGAGGGAAACACCATATATTTT.

At least ten counts were recorded for this clonotype. The chain has TRBV5-1 and TRBJ2-7; either TRBD1 or TRBD2 may fit D (6 bases each). The ends were cut back, 0 bases at V and 5 bases at J, with 15 bases in the middle. The CDR3 is 15 amino acids. Germline V gene data show CDR1 as SGHRS and CDR2 as YFSETQ. For the CDR3, the DNA is TGCGCCAGCAGCTTGGCAGGGGTGGACTACCACGAGCAGTACTTC. Protein product: CASSLAGVDYHEQYF.